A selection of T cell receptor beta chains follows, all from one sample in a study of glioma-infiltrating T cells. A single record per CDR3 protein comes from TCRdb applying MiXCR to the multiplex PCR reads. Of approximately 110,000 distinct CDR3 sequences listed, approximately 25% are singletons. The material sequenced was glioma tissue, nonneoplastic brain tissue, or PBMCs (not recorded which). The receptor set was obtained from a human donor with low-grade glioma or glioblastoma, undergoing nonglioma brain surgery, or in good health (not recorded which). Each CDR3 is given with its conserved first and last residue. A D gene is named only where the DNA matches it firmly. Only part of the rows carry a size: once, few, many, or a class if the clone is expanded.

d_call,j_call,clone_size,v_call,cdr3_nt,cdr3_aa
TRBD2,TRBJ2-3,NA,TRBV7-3,TGTGCCAGCAGCCAAGCGGGATCTAGCACAGATACGAAGTATTTT,CASSQAGSSTDTKYF
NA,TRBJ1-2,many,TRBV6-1,TGTGCCAGCAGTGAAGCGCGAGGGTATGGCTACACCTTC,CASSEARGYGYTF
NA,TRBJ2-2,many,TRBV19,TGTGCCAGCGCGACAGCGAACACCGGGGAGCTGTTTTTT,CASATANTGELFF
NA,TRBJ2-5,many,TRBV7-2,TGTGCCAGCAGCCCCCGGACGGCCCAAGAGACCCAGTACTTC,CASSPRTAQETQYF
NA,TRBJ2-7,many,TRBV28,TGTGCCAGCAGTTTAAGAATCGCCGAGCAGTACTTC,CASSLRIAEQYF
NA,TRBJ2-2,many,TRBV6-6,TGTGCCAGCAGTTACAGGGGGGCGACCGGGGAGCTGTTTTTT,CASSYRGATGELFF
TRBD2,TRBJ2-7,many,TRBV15,TGTGCCACCAGCCCGGGCGGGGGGGCCTACGAGCAGTACTTC,CATSPGGGAYEQYF
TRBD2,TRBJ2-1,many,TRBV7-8,TGTGCCAGCAGCACCAGCGGGAGGTATGAGCAGTTCTTC,CASSTSGRYEQFF
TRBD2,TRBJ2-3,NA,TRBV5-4,TGTGCCAGCAGCTTGAGGGGACTAGGCACAGATACGCAGTATTTT,CASSLRGLGTDTQYF
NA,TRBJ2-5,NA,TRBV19,TGTGCCAGTAGTATTAGCCCGGGACTCCAAGAGGCCCAGTACTTC,CASSISPGLQEAQYF
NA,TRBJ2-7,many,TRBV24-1,TGTGCCACCAGGGCGGGTGGGAGGCCTGAAAACGAGCAGTACTTC,CATRAGGRPENEQYF
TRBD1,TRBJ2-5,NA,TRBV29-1,TGCAGCGTTGAAGATCTTCAGACAGGGGAGAAAGAGACCCAGTACTTC,CSVEDLQTGEKETQYF
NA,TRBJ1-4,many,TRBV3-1,TGTGCCAGCAGCCTCTGGACGGACAATGAAAAACTGTTTTTT,CASSLWTDNEKLFF
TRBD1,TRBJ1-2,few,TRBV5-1,TGCGCCAGCAGCACCCAGGACAGGTCCTACACCTTC,CASSTQDRSYTF
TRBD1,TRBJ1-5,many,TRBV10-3,TGTGCCATCAGTGAGCGGGGACAGAATCAGCCCCAGCATTTT,CAISERGQNQPQHF
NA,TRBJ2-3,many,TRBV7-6,TGTGCCAGCAGCTTACAGGGCGTGAATACGCAGTATTTT,CASSLQGVNTQYF
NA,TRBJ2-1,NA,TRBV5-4,TGTGCCAGCAGTAAGAATACCGCAAGACTAATAGCGTCCTACAATGAGCAGTTCTTC,CASSKNTARLIASYNEQFF
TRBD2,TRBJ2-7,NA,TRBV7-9,TGTGCCAGCAGGGGTGGACTCGGGGGGGGTTACGAGCAGTACTTC,CASRGGLGGGYEQYF
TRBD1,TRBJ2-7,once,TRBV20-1,TGCAGTGCTAGAGTTCCGGGACAGTCCTACGAGCAGTACTTC,CSARVPGQSYEQYF
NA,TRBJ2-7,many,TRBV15,TGTGCCACCAGCAGAGTCGTCTTCCAGACAGATGCCTACGAGCAGTACTTC,CATSRVVFQTDAYEQYF
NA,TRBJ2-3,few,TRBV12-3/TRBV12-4,TGTGCCAGCACCCACTCGTCCAATACGCAGTATTTT,CASTHSSNTQYF
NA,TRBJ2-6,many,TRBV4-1,TGCGCCAGCAGCCGGACAGTTGGGGCCAACGTCCTGACTTTC,CASSRTVGANVLTF
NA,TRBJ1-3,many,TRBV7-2,TGTGCCAGCAGCTTGGGGATAGGGGGGGACGGAAACACCATATATTTT,CASSLGIGGDGNTIYF
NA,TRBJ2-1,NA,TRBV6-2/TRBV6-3,TGTGCCAGCAGAAACATCAACCGAAACTACAATGAGCAGTTCTTC,CASRNINRNYNEQFF
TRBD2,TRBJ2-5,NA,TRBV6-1,TGTGCCAGCAGGCTTCTAGCGGGAGTAGAGACCCAGTACTTC,CASRLLAGVETQYF
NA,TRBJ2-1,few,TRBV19,TGTGCCAGTAGTGAGTCTTTCGGAGAGCAGTTCTTC,CASSESFGEQFF
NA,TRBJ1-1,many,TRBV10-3,TGTGCCATCAGTGAGTCGGCACAAGGGGAAGCTTTCTTT,CAISESAQGEAFF
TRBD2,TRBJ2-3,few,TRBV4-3,TGCGCCAGCAGCCTCCGGGGGGGTTTTACAGATACGCAGTATTTT,CASSLRGGFTDTQYF
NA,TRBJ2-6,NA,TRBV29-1,TGCAGCGTTGAAGATCACGCTGGAGGGGCCAACGTCCTGACTTTC,CSVEDHAGGANVLTF
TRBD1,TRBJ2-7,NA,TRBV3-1,TGTGCCAGCAGCAAAAAAAACTCCGGGACAGGGACCTACGAGCAGTACTTC,CASSKKNSGTGTYEQYF
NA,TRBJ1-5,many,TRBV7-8,TGTGCCAGCAGCTTCTCCCGACCGCCTATGATGGGCAATCAGCCCCAGCATTTT,CASSFSRPPMMGNQPQHF
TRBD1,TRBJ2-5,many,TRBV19,TGTGCCAGTAGTATCGGACAGGGGGAGCAAGAGACCCAGTACTTC,CASSIGQGEQETQYF